The next 31 T cell receptor beta chains were all read from a single sample in a study of metastatic and nonmetastatic thyroid tumors. TCRdb re-called the PCR reads through MiXCR. The sample carries about 26,000 clones, about 15% recorded once. There were no patients who had received any treatment before thyroid surgery. The sequenced material came from blood. Every receptor here comes from a female donor with papillary thyroid cancer or a benign thyroid nodule (not recorded which). Some clones in this sample may be carry-over from other donors' samples.

This clone was seen at least ten times. The V call is TRBV7-2, the J call TRBJ1-2; D gene uncertain. This CDR3 region has 13 residues. Deletions cut 4 bases from V and 6 bases from J, with 12 bases between. The germline V gene has CDR1 SGHTA and CDR2 FQGNSA. CDR3 sequence: CASSSDGFNGYTF. The CDR3 DNA follows: TGTGCCAGCAGCTCAGACGGCTTTAATGGCTACACCTTC.

V is TRBV10-1 and J is TRBJ2-7; 9 bases are shared with TRBD1. The CDR3 length is 15 residues. Germline CDR1 and CDR2: WNHNN and SYGVQD (reference sequence). After removal of 5 bases from V and 0 bases from J, the junction contained 5 bases not matched to a gene. CDR3 nucleotide sequence: TGCGCCAGCAGTTGCCGGACAGGGGTCTCCTACGAGCAGTACTTC. It codes for CASSCRTGVSYEQYF.

This clone was counted many times. The chain recombines TRBV24-1 with TRBJ2-3, with D unclear. Per germline, CDR1 KGHDR and CDR2 SFDVKD. This CDR3 contains 15 residues. V was pared by 4 bases and J by 6 bases, with 16 bases between. The CDR3 region has the DNA TGTGCCACCAGTGACTCGACCCTATTTTCCGATACGCAGTATTTT. It specifies CATSDSTLFSDTQYF.

This clone has only a few counts. The J gene is TRBJ2-3, the V gene TRBV5-1; the match to TRBD2 covers 12 bases. With V trimmed by 4 bases and J by 4 bases, 1 base remained unmatched. This CDR3 spans 14 amino acids. The germline CDR1 and CDR2 sequences are SGHRS and YFSETQ. This chain's CDR3 is CASSPSGRADTQYF. The DNA of the CDR3 is TGCGCCAGCAGCCCTAGCGGGAGGGCAGATACGCAGTATTTT.

The chain uses TRBV20-1 and TRBJ1-5; tentative D call: TRBD1 (6 bases). This CDR3 spans 16 amino acids. Trimming removed 3 bases from V and 4 bases from J, with 19 bases in between. Per the germline V gene, CDR1 is DFQATT and CDR2 is SNEGSKA (reference sequence). In nucleotides, the CDR3 is TGCAGTGCTAGTACTAAGGGGGAGGTGGTAAATCAGCCCCAGCATTTT. This translates into CSASTKGEVVNQPQHF.

This clone has only a few counts. Sequence at one end of the junction differs from germline and may be a read error. V is TRBV6-1 and J is TRBJ2-1; the D call may be TRBD1 or TRBD2 (5 bases each). CDR3 size: 15 residues. From germline, CDR1 is MNHNS and CDR2 SASEGT. CDR3 amino acids: CASSYDYSRATEQFF. CDR3 in DNA: TGTGCTAGCAGTTATGACTATTCCAGGGCAACTGAGCAGTTCTTC.

The sample holds many counts of this clone. This chain uses TRBV25-1 with TRBJ2-3; D call uncertain. In germline, CDR1 is MGHDK, CDR2 SYGVNS. CDR3 length equals 17 residues. V lost 4 bases to trimming and J lost 4 bases, with 21 bases between them. The CDR3 spells CASSGGMGSMSADTQYF. The DNA for the CDR3 is TGTGCCAGCAGTGGGGGAATGGGTTCCATGAGTGCAGATACGCAGTATTTT. The whole variable domain, filled in from reference TRBV25-1 and TRBJ2-3, reads EADIYQTPRYLVIGTGKKITLECSQTMGHDKMYWYQQDPGMELHLIHYSYGVNSTEKGDLSSESTVSRIRTEHFPLTLESARPSHTSQYLCASSGGMGSMSADTQYFGPGTRLTVL.

Many counts were recorded for this clone. The V and J genes are TRBV7-8 and TRBJ1-4; maybe TRBD1 (6 bases). The CDR3 is made up of 15 amino acids. Germline assignment: CDR1 SGHVS and CDR2 FQNEAQ. Trimming removed 5 bases from V and 2 bases from J, with 12 bases in between. CDR3 bases: TGTGCCAGCAGCGAAGTGGGGGCGACTAATGAAAAACTGTTTTTT. It encodes CASSEVGATNEKLFF.

This clone was counted at least ten times. The J gene is TRBJ2-7, the V gene TRBV19; a weak D match, TRBD2 (6 bases). The germline V and J ends were trimmed by 7 bases and 4 bases, with 20 bases remaining between them. Germline CDR1 is LNHDA and CDR2 is SQIVND (reference sequence). The CDR3 length is 15 residues. CDR3 sequence: CASTPTSFGGYEQYF. The CDR3 DNA follows: TGTGCCAGTACCCCAACTAGTTTTGGAGGGTACGAGCAGTACTTC.

There are a few counts of this clone. The chain links TRBV6-5 to TRBJ2-6, with TRBD1 identical over 10 bases. The CDR3 runs to 18 residues. Looked up from germline, CDR1 is MNHEY and CDR2 is SVGAGI. V was clipped by 4 bases and J by 1 base; unmatched bases: 7. The CDR3 is CASSSRDRGFSGANVLTF. The CDR3 nucleotides are TGTGCCAGCAGTTCACGGGACAGGGGTTTTTCTGGGGCCAACGTCCTGACTTTC.

This clone was seen many times. The chain has TRBV6-1 and TRBJ2-5; 8 nucleotides line up with TRBD1. Trimming cost V 10 bases and J 0 bases; bases outside gene matches: 7. The CDR3 spans 14 residues. Germline assignment: CDR1 MNHNS and CDR2 SASEGT. The CDR3 loop is CAIGTGEDQETQYF. DNA of the CDR3: TGTGCCATCGGGACAGGTGAGGACCAAGAGACCCAGTACTTC.

To note about this clone: A read error may produce the germline difference seen at one junction end. This CDR3 is CSSSLAQGHSTQYF. The DNA of the CDR3 is TGTTCCAGCAGCTTAGCCCAGGGCCACAGTACCCAGTACTTC. This chain connects TRBV7-6 to TRBJ2-5; D perhaps matches TRBD1 (5 bases). The CDR3 totals 14 residues. Germline V lookup: CDR1 SGHVS, CDR2 FNYEAQ.

This clone was picked up many times. The chain combines TRBV3-1 with TRBJ2-7; 9 positions agree with TRBD2. Germline CDR1 and CDR2: LGHDT and YNNKEL (reference sequence). The J segment lost 5 bases and the V segment lost 4 bases, leaving 12 bases of the junction unmatched. The CDR3 has 16 residues. The CDR3 loop is CASSPWGSGSTNEQYF. The CDR3 DNA reads TGTGCCAGCAGCCCCTGGGGTAGCGGGAGTACCAACGAGCAGTACTTC.

The chain links TRBV15 to TRBJ2-1, with TRBD2 matching over 11 bases. CDR3 length: 23 amino acids. V gave up 7 bases and J gave up 0 bases; unmatched junction bases: 26. Germline V gene lookup returns CDR1 LNHNV and CDR2 YYDKDF (reference sequence). The CDR3 protein is CATTQRLGLPGLAGASSYNEQFF. CDR3 nucleotides: TGTGCCACCACCCAGAGGCTTGGGCTACCTGGACTAGCGGGTGCTAGCTCCTACAATGAGCAGTTCTTC.

The chain couples TRBV9 to TRBJ2-5; 7 bases map to TRBD2. CDR1 and CDR2 (germline): SGDLS, YYNGEE. The V and J ends lost 4 bases and 8 bases, in that order; junction bases with no gene match: 14. The CDR3 runs 15 residues. The CDR3 bases are TGTGCCAGCAGCCCGGGACTATCGGGGTGGGATACCCAGTACTTC. Its translation: CASSPGLSGWDTQYF.

This clone was counted at least ten times. The V gene is TRBV28, the J gene TRBJ2-1; D possibly uses TRBD1 or TRBD2 (5 bases each). The germline gives CDR1 MDHEN, CDR2 SYDVKM. This CDR3 is built from 20 residues. Trimming stripped 3 bases from V and 6 bases from J, with 30 bases between. The CDR3 bases are TGTGCCAGCAGTTTCCCTGCAGACGCCGGGACCGCGCGCTGGAGCAATGAGCAGTTCTTC. Protein sequence: CASSFPADAGTARWSNEQFF.

Ten or more counts support this clone. V gene TRBV6-5 combines with J gene TRBJ2-1; TRBD1 is a possible D gene (6 bases). V lost 3 bases to trimming and J lost 9 bases, with 15 bases between them. CDR1 and CDR2 from the germline V gene are MNHEY and SVGAGI. The CDR3 covers 14 residues. CDR3 sequence: CASSYNRVSGEQFF. CDR3 bases: TGTGCCAGCAGTTATAACAGGGTGTCCGGTGAGCAGTTCTTC.

This clone has more than one count but fewer than ten. This sequence joins TRBV28 and TRBJ2-3; 9 nucleotides match TRBD2. V lost 6 bases to trimming and J lost 2 bases; unmatched junction nucleotides: 12. This CDR3 contains 17 residues. The germline V gene encodes CDR1 MDHEN and CDR2 SYDVKM. CDR3 DNA sequence: TGTGCCAGCAGCCTATTAACTAGCGGGCAAATCACAGATACGCAGTATTTT. Its protein product is CASSLLTSGQITDTQYF.

This clone was counted ten times or more. This chain uses TRBV7-9 with TRBJ2-2; D may be TRBD1 (6 bases). Germline-derived CDR1 and CDR2 are SEHNR and FQNEAQ (reference sequence). V was shortened by 3 bases and J by 0 bases, with 8 bases between the two germline ends. This CDR3 is 15 amino acids long. The CDR3 loop is CASSFGTPNTGELFF. The CDR3 DNA follows: TGTGCCAGCAGCTTCGGGACACCGAACACCGGGGAGCTGTTTTTT. Combining the CDR3 with reference TRBV7-9 and TRBJ2-2 gives the whole variable domain DTGVSQNPRHKITKRGQNVTFRCDPISEHNRLYWYRQTLGQGPEFLTYFQNEAQLEKSRLLSDRFSAERPKGSFSTLEIQRTEQGDSAMYLCASSFGTPNTGELFFGEGSRLTVL.

This clone was found many times. This chain connects TRBV28 to TRBJ2-2; D is possibly TRBD2 (7 bases). CDR1 MDHEN and CDR2 SYDVKM come from the germline V gene. The CDR3 has 15 amino acids. Trimming pared 3 bases from V and 2 bases from J, leaving 10 bases between. The CDR3 sequence: CASSLGGANTGELFF. In DNA form, the CDR3 reads TGTGCCAGCAGTTTGGGGGGGGCTAACACCGGGGAGCTGTTTTTT.

This clone was detected ten times or more. The chain combines TRBV27 with TRBJ1-6, with D unresolved. The ends were cut back, 4 bases at V and 6 bases at J, with 7 bases in the middle. The CDR3 loop spans 13 amino acids. Germline V gene lookup returns CDR1 MNHEY and CDR2 SMNVEV (reference sequence). CDR3 bases: TGTGCCAGCAGTTGGCGTGGTAATTCACCCCTCCACTTT. Translating gives CASSWRGNSPLHF.

This clone was counted at least ten times. The chain carries TRBV27 and TRBJ2-3, with a possible D match to TRBD2 (6 bases). V was shortened by 10 bases and J by 5 bases, with 10 bases between the two germline ends. The CDR3 runs 11 residues. Germline V gene data show CDR1 as MNHEY and CDR2 as SMNVEV (reference sequence). CDR3 residues: CAIGRGDTQYF. Written as DNA, the CDR3 is TGTGCCATCGGGCGGGGAGATACGCAGTATTTT.

The chain combines TRBV3-1 with TRBJ1-6; tentative D call: TRBD1 (6 bases). The CDR3 contains 13 residues. Germline V gives CDR1 LGHDT, CDR2 YNNKEL (reference sequence). V lost 4 bases and J 7 bases, leaving 8 bases between the germline ends. The CDR3 loop is CASSPGANSPLHF. CDR3 in DNA: TGTGCCAGCAGCCCAGGGGCAAATTCACCCCTCCACTTT. The variable domain in full, with the rest retrieved from reference TRBV3-1 and TRBJ1-6, is DTAVSQTPKYLVTQMGNDKSIKCEQNLGHDTMYWYKQDSKKFLKIMFSYNNKELIINETVPNRFSPKSPDKAHLNLHINSLELGDSAVYFCASSPGANSPLHFGNGTRLTVT.

There are many counts of this clone. This sequence joins TRBV2 and TRBJ2-7; 7 bases align to TRBD1. The CDR3 runs to 14 residues. Trimming at V came to 5 bases and at J to 0 bases, leaving 4 bases not matched to a gene. Germline V CDR1 and CDR2: SNHLY, FYNNEI. CDR3 residues: CASSRDRDSYEQYF. As DNA, the CDR3 is TGTGCCAGCAGTCGAGACAGGGACTCCTACGAGCAGTACTTC.

This clone is classed as medium-sized. V gene TRBV6-2 or TRBV6-3 combines with J gene TRBJ2-7; D gene unclear. CDR3 length: 12 amino acids. CDR1 and CDR2 from the germline V gene are MNHEY and SVGEGT. Trimming pared 8 bases from V and 7 bases from J, leaving 15 bases between. The CDR3 bases are TGTGCCAGCCACTTCGGGTCCCAAGAGCAGTACTTC. Translation gives CASHFGSQEQYF.

This chain uses TRBV11-1 with TRBJ2-1; D call uncertain. Germline V gene data show CDR1 as SGHAT and CDR2 as FQDESV (reference sequence). V was shortened by 4 bases and J by 5 bases, with 15 bases between the two germline ends. The CDR3 sequence is 15 residues long. The CDR3 loop reads CASSSDRVGHNEQFF. CDR3 in DNA: TGTGCCAGCAGCTCTGACCGAGTCGGGCACAATGAGCAGTTCTTC.

The genes are TRBV19 and TRBJ2-7, with 12 bases matching TRBD2. This CDR3 region has 15 residues. Germline CDR1 is LNHDA and CDR2 is SQIVND (reference sequence). Unmatched junction bases numbered 3, after V lost 6 bases and J lost 0 bases. CDR3 DNA sequence: TGTGCCAGTAGATTGACTAGCGGGAGCTCCTACGAGCAGTACTTC. Protein sequence: CASRLTSGSSYEQYF.

In its sample, this clone was seen many times. The chain employs TRBV30 and TRBJ1-6; D gene uncertain. The V and J ends lost 2 bases and 17 bases respectively, with 25 bases between them. The germline gives CDR1 GTSNPN, CDR2 SVGIG (reference sequence). The CDR3 has 15 residues. The CDR3 spells CAWSPDRVEHRGIHF. CDR3 DNA sequence: TGTGCCTGGAGTCCTGACCGGGTCGAACATAGAGGCATCCACTTT. Full variable domain (missing parts from reference TRBV30 and TRBJ1-6): SQTIHQWPATLVQPVGSPLSLECTVEGTSNPNLYWYRQAAGRGLQLLFYSVGIGQISSEVPQNLSASRPQDRQFILSSKKLLLSDSGFYLCAWSPDRVEHRGIHFGNGTRLTVT.

Ten or more counts support this clone. The chain couples TRBV28 to TRBJ2-7; D may be TRBD1 or TRBD2 (6 bases each). Trimming removed 10 bases from V and 0 bases from J, with 16 bases in between. CDR1 is MDHEN and CDR2 is SYDVKM in the germline V gene. The CDR3 totals 14 residues. The CDR3 DNA reads TGTGCCACAAAGGGGGGCTACAGCTCCTACGAGCAGTACTTC. This gives the protein CATKGGYSSYEQYF.

This clone was found many times. The chain joins TRBV7-2 to TRBJ2-5, with D perhaps TRBD2 (5 bases). Trimming shortened V by 4 bases and J by 5 bases, and 14 bases separated the two germline ends. Germline V lookup: CDR1 SGHTA, CDR2 FQGNSA. The CDR3 is 14 amino acids. CDR3: CASSWGRSEETQYF. The CDR3 bases are TGTGCCAGCAGCTGGGGTCGTAGCGAGGAGACCCAGTACTTC. The complete variable domain, with remaining parts taken from reference TRBV7-2 and TRBJ2-5, reads GAGVSQSPSNKVTEKGKDVELRCDPISGHTALYWYRQSLGQGLEFLIYFQGNSAPDKSGLPSDRFSAERTGGSVSTLTIQRTQQEDSAVYLCASSWGRSEETQYFGPGTRLLVL.

This clone occurred many times. The chain carries TRBV5-4 and TRBJ2-5, with D tentatively TRBD2 (5 bases). Germline V CDR1 and CDR2: SGHNT, YYREEE (reference sequence). The CDR3 consists of 14 residues. The V and J ends lost 3 bases and 5 bases respectively, with 14 bases between them. This chain's CDR3 is CASSWAGSLETQYF. CDR3 DNA: TGTGCCAGCAGCTGGGCGGGTTCTCTGGAGACCCAGTACTTC.